The clone carrying this T cell receptor (beta chain) was detected a few times. This specimen belongs to a study of blood T cells in healthy people across ages. With a J-beta primer mix and a sample-barcoded 5' primer, a second PCR ran roughly 6 to 11 cycles. One entry per CDR3 protein results from TCRdb running MiXCR on the 5' RACE reads. This sample has around 800,000 distinct CDR3 sequences; roughly 44% occur once, and the top ten carry about 19%. The CDR3 has 15 amino acids. The germline gives CDR1 WNHNN, CDR2 SYGVQD (reference sequence). V shed 9 bases and J shed 0 bases, with 18 bases lying between them. Peripheral blood samples of roughly 9.8 milliliters were drawn from each donor.

The sample comprised blood. This receptor was taken from a man aged 55 to 70 in good health. This rearrangement joins TRBV10-1 to TRBJ2-7, with TRBD1 as a possible D gene (6 bases). In DNA form, the CDR3 reads TGCGCCAGTAAACTTTCAGGGGCGGTCTCCTACGAGCAGTACTTC. This gives the protein CASKLSGAVSYEQYF.